A selection of T cell receptor beta chains follows, all from one sample in a study of T cells after yellow fever vaccination. Each CDR3 protein gets one entry after TCRdb re-called the 5' RACE reads with MiXCR. The top ten clones hold roughly a sixth of a sample with about 320,000 distinct CDR3 sequences, around 7% of them seen once. The material sequenced was PBMCs, taken about 49 days after the first yellow fever vaccination. Receptor source: a man between 18 and 35 years old who received the YFV17D yellow fever vaccine. Each CDR3 is given with its conserved first and last residue. Each record gives: J gene, V gene, D gene, CDR3 length, clone size, CDR3 DNA, CDR3 protein. A D gene is named only where the DNA matches it firmly. The size field is filled for only some rows; it gives once, few, many or a size class.

>TRBJ1-1|TRBV20-1|TRBD1|14|.
TGCAGTGCGAGGAGGCAGGGGGATAGGACTGAAGCTTTCTTT
CSARRQGDRTEAFF
>TRBJ2-3|TRBV5-4|.|13|.
TGTGCCAGCAGTTTACATAGCACAGATACGCAGTATTTT
CASSLHSTDTQYF
>TRBJ1-3|TRBV5-6|.|12|few
TGTGCCAGCAGCCGCCCCGGAAACACCATATATTTT
CASSRPGNTIYF
>TRBJ2-1|TRBV10-3|TRBD2|15|.
TGTGCCATCAGGAGCGGGGGCTCCTCCTACAATGAGCAGTTCTTC
CAIRSGGSSYNEQFF
>TRBJ2-1|TRBV5-1|.|15|.
TGCGCCAGCAGCTTGGTAGCAGGGGCATACAATGAGCAGTTCTTC
CASSLVAGAYNEQFF
>TRBJ2-1|TRBV9|TRBD1|15|few
TGTGCCAGCAGCGGTCTTGCTACAGGGGGTGGTGAGCAGTTCTTC
CASSGLATGGGEQFF
>TRBJ2-7|TRBV7-2|TRBD2|14|few
TGTGCCAGCAGCTTAGGTTCTAGCGGGGGCGAGCAGTACTTC
CASSLGSSGGEQYF
>TRBJ2-1|TRBV5-1|.|15|.
TGCGCCAGCAGTGGTCAGGGGGGCGCTTACAATGAGCAGTTCTTC
CASSGQGGAYNEQFF
>TRBJ2-1|TRBV5-5|.|15|.
TGTGCCAGCAGCTTGAGTGAGACAGTTACCTTAGGGCAGTTCTTC
CASSLSETVTLGQFF
>TRBJ2-1|TRBV5-1|.|16|.
TGCGCCCGCAGCCTTGGCGGTTCGGCAGGCTACAATGAGCAGTTCTTC
CARSLGGSAGYNEQFF
>TRBJ1-5|TRBV5-1|.|14|few
TGCGCCAGCAGCCCAGGACAAGACAATCAGCCCCAGCATTTT
CASSPGQDNQPQHF
>TRBJ1-1|TRBV18|.|15|few
TGTGCCAGCTCACCACCATTTCGGGGGAACACTGAAGCTTTCTTT
CASSPPFRGNTEAFF
>TRBJ2-5|TRBV15|.|11|few
TGTGCCACCAGCAGAAGAGAGACCCAGTACTTC
CATSRRETQYF
>TRBJ2-1|TRBV4-1|.|12|many
TGCGCCAGCAGCCACTTTAGCAATGAGCAGTTCTTC
CASSHFSNEQFF
>TRBJ1-1|TRBV5-4|.|14|few
TGTGCCAGCAGGGCCGCGGGGAGTGGCACTGAAGCTTTCTTT
CASRAAGSGTEAFF
>TRBJ1-2|TRBV12-3/TRBV12-4|TRBD1|13|many
TGTGCCAGCAGTCCCACAGGGGGCAATGGCTACACCTTC
CASSPTGGNGYTF
>TRBJ1-2|TRBV7-2|.|14|few
TGTGCCAGCAGCTCGCCGGGACATAGCTATGGCTACACCTTC
CASSSPGHSYGYTF
>TRBJ1-2|TRBV5-1|.|12|.
TGCGCCAGCAGCCCGGGCACCTATGGCTACACCTTC
CASSPGTYGYTF
>TRBJ2-3|TRBV4-2|.|18|.
TGTGCCAGCAGCCAAGGGGCAGGGCCCTCTACTAGCACAGATACGCAGTATTTT
CASSQGAGPSTSTDTQYF
>TRBJ2-5|TRBV3-1|.|13|many
TGTGCCAGCACCCTCGGGGCTCAAGAGACCCAGTACTTC
CASTLGAQETQYF
>TRBJ2-3|TRBV20-1|TRBD2|16|.
TGCTGTGCTATCCGACTAGCGGGGGAGGCCACAGATACGCAGTATTTT
CCAIRLAGEATDTQYF
>TRBJ2-1|TRBV2|TRBD2|15|few
TGTGCCACCTCAGGCGGGGGAGGCTCCTACAATGAGCAGTTCTTC
CATSGGGGSYNEQFF
>TRBJ2-7|TRBV20-1|TRBD2|15|.
TGCAGTGCTAGGGTAGCGGGGGGGCCATTTTACGAGCAGTACTTC
CSARVAGGPFYEQYF
>TRBJ2-6|TRBV7-9|.|16|few
TGTGCCAGCAGCTTAGGCCCTAGCTCTGGGGCCAACGTCCTGACTTTC
CASSLGPSSGANVLTF